In its sample, the clone carrying this TCR beta chain was seen many times. The antigen is not known. Synthesis of cDNA was accomplished via 5'RACE employing 10-nucleotide random UMIs. Every sequencing run produced over 160 million TCR-beta sequences that came from 15-18 subjects. TCRdb recomputed calls from the 5' RACE reads with MiXCR, one row per CDR3 protein. The sample gives approximately 70,000 distinct CDR3 sequences, roughly 4.5% of which show up once; around 2.2% is in the top ten. These data are taken from a study of neurological immune-mediated disorders. As for the study in general: Disease course was recorded as relapsing-remitting for about 31 and secondary progressive for about 9% of the roughly 35 multiple sclerosis patients.

The CDR3 length is 18 residues. Germline V gene sequence: CDR1 SEHNR, CDR2 FQNEAQ (reference sequence). V gave up 3 bases and J gave up 3 bases, with 20 bases separating them. The study's findings and limits: The highest TCR clonal expansion occurred in HTLV-1-associated myelopathy; multiple sclerosis fell below healthy controls.

The sample comprised PBMCs. The rearrangement joins TRBV7-9 to TRBJ2-2, with D possibly matching TRBD1 (5 bases). The clonotype comes from a woman between 65 and 79 years old with multiple sclerosis. CDR3 sequence: CASSLKGALSPYTGELFF. The CDR3 DNA reads as TGTGCCAGCAGCTTGAAAGGGGCACTCTCCCCTTACACCGGGGAGCTGTTTTTT. Together with reference TRBV7-9 and TRBJ2-2, the CDR3 gives the full variable domain: DTGVSQNPRHKITKRGQNVTFRCDPISEHNRLYWYRQTLGQGPEFLTYFQNEAQLEKSRLLSDRFSAERPKGSFSTLEIQRTEQGDSAMYLCASSLKGALSPYTGELFFGEGSRLTVL.